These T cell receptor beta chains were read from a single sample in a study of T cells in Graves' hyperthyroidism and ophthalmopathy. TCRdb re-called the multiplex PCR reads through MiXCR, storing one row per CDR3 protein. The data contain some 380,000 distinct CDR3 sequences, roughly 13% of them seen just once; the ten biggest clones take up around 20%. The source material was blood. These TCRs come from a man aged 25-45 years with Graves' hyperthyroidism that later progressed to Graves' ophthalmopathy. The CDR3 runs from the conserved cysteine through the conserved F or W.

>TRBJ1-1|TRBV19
CASISRFGTGVTEAFF
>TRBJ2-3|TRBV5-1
CASSHGGTTDTQYF
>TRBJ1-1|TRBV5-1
CASSPDRARAEAFF
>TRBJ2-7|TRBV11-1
CASRSGSSYEQYF
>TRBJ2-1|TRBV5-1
CASRPPGQGNEQFF
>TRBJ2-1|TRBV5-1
CASSHGTGTSNEQFF
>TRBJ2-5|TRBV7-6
CASTTPRRRETQYF
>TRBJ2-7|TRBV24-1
CATSEMGYEQYF
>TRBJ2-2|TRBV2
CASSEETGNTGELFF
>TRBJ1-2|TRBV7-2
CASSFGEGSYGYTF
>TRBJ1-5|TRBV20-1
CSAGGTANQPQHF
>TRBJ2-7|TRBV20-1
CSARDVDRSYEQYF
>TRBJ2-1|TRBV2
CASSTRLAGNTLSYNEQFF
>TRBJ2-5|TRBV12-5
CASILAGQETQYF
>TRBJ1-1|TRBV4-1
CASNQLTGRRNTEAFF
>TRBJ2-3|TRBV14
CASSLPGRGADTQYF
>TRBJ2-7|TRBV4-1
CASSLSADYEQYF
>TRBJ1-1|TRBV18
CASSQDMNTEAFF
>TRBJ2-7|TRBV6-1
CASTFRGGYEQYF
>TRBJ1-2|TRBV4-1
CASSQDLQPNYGYTF
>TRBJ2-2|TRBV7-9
CASSFPQGDTGELFF
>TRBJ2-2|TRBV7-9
CASRMVATGELFF
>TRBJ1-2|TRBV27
CASSYGQGLGYTF
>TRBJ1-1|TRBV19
CASSKGGTEAFF
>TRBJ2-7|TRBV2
CASSEKTGVRQYF
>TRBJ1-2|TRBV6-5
CASSYSRSAPMTGYTF
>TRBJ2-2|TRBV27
CATGLGSGELFF
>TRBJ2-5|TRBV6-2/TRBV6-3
CASTPGHWRETQYF
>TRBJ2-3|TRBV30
CAWSVMGGPGGTQYF
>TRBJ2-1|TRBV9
CASSVGGGASGATFEQFF
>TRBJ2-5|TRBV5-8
CASSEGLAGILGTQYF